There are a few counts of the clone carrying this T cell receptor beta chain. The germline V and J ends were trimmed by 5 bases and 9 bases, with 10 bases remaining between them. The length of the CDR3 is 11 residues. CDR1 SGHTA and CDR2 FQGNSA come from the germline V gene. These data come from a study of blood T cell repertoires in COVID-19. The overall study: The samples span acute and convalescent COVID-19 from the United States, Italy and Spain. PBMCs, B-cell-depleted T cells, or T cells were the source of the cDNA or gDNA that made up the material.

Clinical history as reported by participants underpinned cohort assignment. Per the authors' pipeline: Scientists estimated how many nucleated cells there were by amplifying reference gene primers. Assay: immunoSEQ multiplex PCR; the TCRdb copy retains only in-frame clones and omits some. Clonal size and the V and J genes are those of that table, whereas D and trimming came from the DNA. The sample carries 180,000 or so clones, approximately 89% recorded once. The chain links TRBV7-2 to TRBJ2-5, with D unclear. Input material: PBMCs or T cells enriched from blood (not recorded which). The receptor's source is a woman in her thirties or forties with acute COVID-19. The CDR3 reads CASSQLRAQYF. CDR3 bases: TGTGCCAGCAGCCAACTTCGGGCCCAGTACTTC.